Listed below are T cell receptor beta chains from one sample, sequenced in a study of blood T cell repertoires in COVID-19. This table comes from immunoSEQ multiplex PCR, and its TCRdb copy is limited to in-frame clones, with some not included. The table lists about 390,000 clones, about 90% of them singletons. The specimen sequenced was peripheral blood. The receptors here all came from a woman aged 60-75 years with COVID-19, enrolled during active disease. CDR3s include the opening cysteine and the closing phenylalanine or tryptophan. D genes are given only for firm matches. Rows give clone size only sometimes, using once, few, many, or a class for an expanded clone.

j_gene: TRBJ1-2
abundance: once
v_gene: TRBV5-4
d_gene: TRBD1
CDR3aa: CASSVNRGLWLGYTF
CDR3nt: TGTGCCAGCAGCGTTAATAGGGGGCTCTGGCTTGGCTACACCTTC

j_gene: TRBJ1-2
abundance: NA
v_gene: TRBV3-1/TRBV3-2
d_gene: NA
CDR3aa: CASSPDSNYGYTF
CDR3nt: TGTGCCAGCAGCCCTGACTCTAACTATGGCTACACCTTC

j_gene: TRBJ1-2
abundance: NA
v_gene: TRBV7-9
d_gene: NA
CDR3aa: CASSFGHDYGYTF
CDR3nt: TGTGCCAGCAGCTTCGGACACGACTATGGCTACACCTTC

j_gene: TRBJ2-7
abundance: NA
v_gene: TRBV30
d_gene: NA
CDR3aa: CAWSYAGNEQYF
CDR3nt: TGTGCCTGGAGTTACGCCGGGAACGAGCAGTACTTC

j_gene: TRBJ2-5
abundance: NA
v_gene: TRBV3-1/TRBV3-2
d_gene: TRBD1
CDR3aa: CASSQLGGGETQYF
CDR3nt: TGTGCCAGCAGCCAATTAGGGGGCGGAGAGACCCAGTACTTC

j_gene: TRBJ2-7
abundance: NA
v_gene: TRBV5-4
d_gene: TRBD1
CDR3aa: CASSGRRGRYEQYF
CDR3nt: TGTGCCAGCAGCGGCCGCAGGGGGCGCTACGAGCAGTACTTC

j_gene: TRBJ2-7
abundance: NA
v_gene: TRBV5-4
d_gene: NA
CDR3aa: CASSSPRDSSYEQYF
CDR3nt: TGTGCCAGCAGCTCGCCGCGGGACAGCTCCTACGAGCAGTACTTC

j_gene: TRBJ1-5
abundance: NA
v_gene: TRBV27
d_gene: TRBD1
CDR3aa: CASSPLDRGLAQPQHF
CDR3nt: TGTGCCAGCAGCCCACTGGACAGGGGGCTGGCTCAGCCCCAGCATTTT

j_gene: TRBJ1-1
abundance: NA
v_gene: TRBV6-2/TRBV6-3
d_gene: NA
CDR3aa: CASSLGVVAFF
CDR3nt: TGTGCCAGCAGTCTGGGAGTGGTCGCTTTCTTT

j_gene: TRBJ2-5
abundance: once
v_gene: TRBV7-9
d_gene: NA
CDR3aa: CASSSGNRRFKTQYF
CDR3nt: TGTGCCAGCAGCTCCGGTAACCGGCGGTTCAAGACCCAGTACTTC

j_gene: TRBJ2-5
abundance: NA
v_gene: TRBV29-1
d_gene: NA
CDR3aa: CSATGWETQYF
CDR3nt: TGCAGCGCCACAGGGTGGGAGACCCAGTACTTC

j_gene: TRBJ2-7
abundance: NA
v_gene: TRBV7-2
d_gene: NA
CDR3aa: CASSLLDYEQYF
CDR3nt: TGTGCCAGCAGCTTATTAGATTACGAGCAGTACTTC

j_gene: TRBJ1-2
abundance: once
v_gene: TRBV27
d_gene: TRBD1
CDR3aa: CASSLSGQGRGYTF
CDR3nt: TGTGCCAGCAGTTTATCGGGACAGGGTCGGGGCTACACCTTC

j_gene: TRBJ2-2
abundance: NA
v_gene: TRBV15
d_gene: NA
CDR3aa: CATSVTVNTGELFF
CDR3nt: TGTGCCACCAGCGTAACAGTCAACACCGGGGAGCTGTTTTTT

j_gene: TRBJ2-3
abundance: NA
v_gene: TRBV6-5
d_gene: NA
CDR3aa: CASTPGPPDTQYF
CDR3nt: TGTGCCAGCACCCCCGGTCCGCCAGATACGCAGTATTTT

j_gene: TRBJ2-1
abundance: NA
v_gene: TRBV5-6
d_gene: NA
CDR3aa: CASSLFQFGGGDQQFF
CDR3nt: TGTGCCAGCAGCTTGTTCCAATTTGGCGGGGGCGACCAGCAGTTCTTC

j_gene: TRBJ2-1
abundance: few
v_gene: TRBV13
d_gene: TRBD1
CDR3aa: CASSHAGTGAYNEQFF
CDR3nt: TGTGCCAGCAGCCACGCCGGGACAGGTGCCTACAATGAGCAGTTCTTC

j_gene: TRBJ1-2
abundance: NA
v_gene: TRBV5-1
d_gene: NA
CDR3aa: CASSPVGKAGELPGYTF
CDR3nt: TGCGCCAGCAGCCCGGTGGGCAAGGCGGGGGAGTTGCCTGGCTACACCTTC

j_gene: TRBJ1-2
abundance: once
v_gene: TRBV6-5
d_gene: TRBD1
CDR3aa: CASTVQGAVYGYTF
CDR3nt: TGTGCCAGCACCGTACAGGGGGCGGTCTATGGCTACACCTTC